This entry is about one TCR beta chain. This sample includes further DNA sequences coding for the same CDR3. The data were obtained in a study of shared clonotypes between healthy human individuals. CDR1 is SGDLS, CDR2 YYNGEE, per germline. There are 16 residues in the CDR3. With 0 bases clipped from V and 3 bases from J, the junction kept 4 bases outside the gene matches. Partitioning of CD4+ cells yielded a CD45RA+ naive subset and a CD45RA-negative memory subset. TCRdb's table, derived via immunoSEQ multiplex PCR, lists solely in-frame clones and lacks some. This sample carries over 1.4 million clones, roughly 96% of them seen once, and the ten largest clones take roughly 1.1%.

The sample taken for sequencing was naive CD4+ T cells sorted from blood. Described subset: CD45RA+ positively selected. The source is a man between 25 and 39 years old in good health. The rearrangement uses TRBV9 and TRBJ2-1; 9 positions agree with TRBD2. This CDR3 is CASSVGGTSSYNEQFF. CDR3 nucleotide sequence: TGTGCCAGCAGCGTAGGTGGGACTAGCAGCTACAATGAGCAGTTCTTC. Variable domain in full (rest from reference TRBV9 and TRBJ2-1): DSGVTQTPKHLITATGQRVTLRCSPRSGDLSVYWYQQSLDQGLQFLIQYYNGEERAKGNILERFSAQQFPDLHSELNLSSLELGDSALYFCASSVGGTSSYNEQFFGPGTRLTVL.